The source of this T cell receptor beta chain is a study of OX40 agonist ivuxolimab in advanced cancers. Background on the study: Hepatocellular carcinoma, melanoma, renal cell or head and neck cancer affected the dose-escalation patients. Three patients showed partial responses: one hepatocellular carcinoma and two cutaneous melanoma cases. Study-wide points: The study observed clonal expansion of CD4+ and CD8+ blood T cells by week 6 at 0.1 to 3.0 mg/kg. CD8+ T cells (on average) carried more expanded clones than CD4+ T cells.

Some clones are missing from TCRdb's copy, which holds only in-frame ones; the method was immunoSEQ multiplex PCR. The sample yields more than 100,000 clones, about 92% seen once. Per germline, CDR1 SGHNT and CDR2 YENEEA. V was pared by 1 base and J by 5 bases, with 9 bases of the junction left unmatched. The CDR3 extends over 18 amino acids. A word on this clone: The antigen remains unidentified.

This sequence joins TRBV11-3 and TRBJ2-1; 12 positions match TRBD2. Sequencing was performed on CD4+ or CD8+ T cells sorted from blood, taken in a trial of the OX40 agonist ivuxolimab. This receptor was taken from an adult with an advanced solid tumor such as melanoma, head and neck, liver or kidney cancer. CDR3 DNA sequence: TGTGCCAGCAGCTTAGGTTCCCTAGCGGGAGGGTACAACAATGAGCAGTTCTTC. Protein sequence: CASSLGSLAGGYNNEQFF.